A single sample is the source of the 3 T cell receptor beta chains below, sequenced in a study of preoperative IRX-2 immunotherapy in early breast cancer. Described treatment: preoperative locoregional IRX-2 cytokine immunotherapy. The data were produced by immunoSEQ multiplex PCR, yet TCRdb's version contains in-frame clones alone and is incomplete. The data show over 55,000 clones, approximately 93% seen once. This specimen was collected from a patient treated with IRX-2 immunotherapy. These receptors were collected from a human donor with breast cancer.

The CDR3 reads CAISDANEKLFF. CDR3 nucleotides: TGTGCCATCAGTGATGCAAATGAAAAACTGTTTTTT. The chain recombines TRBV10-3 with TRBJ1-4; no firm D call. Between the trimmed V and J ends, which lost 3 bases and 5 bases, there was a span of 4 bases. CDR3 length equals 12 residues. Germline lookup yields CDR1 ENHRY and CDR2 SYGVKD.

The J gene is TRBJ2-1, the V gene TRBV27, with a weak D call TRBD2 (5 bases). The germline CDR1 and CDR2 sequences are MNHEY and SMNVEV (reference sequence). This CDR3 region has 13 residues. Trimming pared 0 bases from V and 9 bases from J, leaving 9 bases between. Here the CDR3 reads CASSLSRGPEQFF. The CDR3 DNA is TGTGCCAGCAGTTTATCACGGGGTCCTGAGCAGTTCTTC.

This rearrangement joins TRBV27 to TRBJ2-2; D gene uncertain. The CDR3 has 17 residues. V was cut by 8 bases and J by 1 base, with 20 bases left in between. Germline V gene data show CDR1 as MNHEY and CDR2 as SMNVEV (reference sequence). CDR3 loop: CASALEVLSWNTGELFF. In DNA, the CDR3 is TGTGCCAGCGCCCTAGAGGTGTTAAGCTGGAACACCGGGGAGCTGTTTTTT.